These T cell receptor beta chains were read from a single sample in a study of blood T cell repertoires in COVID-19. The assay was immunoSEQ multiplex PCR, and TCRdb's table has in-frame clones only and misses some. The repertoire holds about 500,000 clones, with about 85% as singletons. Material: PBMCs or T cells enriched from blood (not recorded which). These receptor sequences come from a woman in her late teens or twenties who had recovered from COVID-19. Both conserved end residues are part of each CDR3. The D gene is left open where the match is weak. Clone sizes are given selectively: once, few, many, or a class where the clone is expanded.

>TRBD1|few|TRBJ1-5|TRBV19
CASSQRHRQGYQPQHF
TGTGCCAGTAGTCAGCGACATCGACAGGGATATCAGCCCCAGCATTTT
>NA|many|TRBJ1-1|TRBV19
CASSINRRDEAFF
TGTGCCAGTAGTATCAACAGGAGGGATGAAGCTTTCTTT
>TRBD1|once|TRBJ1-1|TRBV28
CASSFLQGGVPEAFF
TGTGCCAGCAGTTTCCTACAGGGGGGAGTACCTGAAGCTTTCTTT
>NA|NA|TRBJ1-3|TRBV30
CAWSVTAGLGNTIYF
TGTGCCTGGAGTGTAACGGCTGGACTTGGAAACACCATATATTTT
>NA|NA|TRBJ1-2|TRBV12-3/TRBV12-4
CASRGGWNYGYTF
TGTGCCAGCAGGGGAGGGTGGAACTATGGCTACACCTTC
>NA|NA|TRBJ1-2|TRBV5-4
CASSLGTLYDYGYTF
TGTGCCAGCAGCTTGGGGACTCTTTATGACTATGGCTACACCTTC
>TRBD2|NA|TRBJ2-5|TRBV7-7
CASSSRGLAGGKYF
TGTGCCAGCAGCTCGCGGGGACTAGCGGGGGGCAAGTACTTC
>NA|NA|TRBJ1-2|TRBV28
CASSAGDYGYTF
TGTGCCAGCTCAGCAGGGGACTATGGCTACACCTTC
>NA|NA|TRBJ2-2|TRBV29-1
CSGAPAGSNTGELFF
TGCAGCGGAGCCCCCGCGGGGAGCAACACCGGGGAGCTGTTTTTT
>NA|NA|TRBJ1-2|TRBV30
CAWRRERIIPF
TGTGCCTGGAGGAGGGAACGGATTATTCCCTTC
>TRBD1|NA|TRBJ1-6|TRBV10-3
CAISEKQGAVTLHF
TGTGCCATCAGTGAGAAACAGGGGGCAGTCACCCTCCACTTT
>NA|NA|TRBJ1-2|TRBV28
CATTPEGYGYTF
TGTGCCACCACCCCAGAGGGCTATGGCTACACCTTC
>NA|once|TRBJ2-7|TRBV30
CAWSVLEITGHYEQYF
TGTGCCTGGAGTGTACTTGAAATAACAGGGCACTACGAGCAGTACTTC
>TRBD2|NA|TRBJ2-3|TRBV5-4
CASSGRGTTDTQYF
TGTGCCAGCAGCGGGCGGGGGACCACAGATACGCAGTATTTT
>TRBD1|NA|TRBJ2-2|TRBV7-9
CASSSTGIGELFF
TGTGCCAGCAGCTCGACAGGGATCGGGGAGCTGTTTTTT
>NA|NA|TRBJ2-2|TRBV2
CASTSSGELFF
TGTGCCAGCACGTCCTCCGGGGAGCTGTTTTTT
>TRBD2|NA|TRBJ2-1|TRBV3-1/TRBV3-2
CASSPRLAGTNEQFF
TGTGCCAGCAGCCCCCGACTAGCGGGGACCAATGAGCAGTTCTTC
>NA|once|TRBJ2-1|TRBV2
CASSEGTFVGTNEQFF
TGTGCCAGCAGTGAGGGGACTTTTGTGGGGACCAATGAGCAGTTCTTC
>TRBD1|once|TRBJ1-4|TRBV10-3
CAIGQTGGDEKLFF
TGTGCCATCGGTCAGACAGGGGGAGACGAAAAACTGTTTTTT
>NA|NA|TRBJ2-5|TRBV3-1/TRBV3-2
CASSPEVPRRETQYF
TGTGCCAGCAGCCCCGAAGTTCCCCGGAGGGAGACCCAGTACTTC
>NA|NA|TRBJ1-1|TRBV12-3/TRBV12-4
CASSLGAGAFF
TGTGCCAGCAGTTTAGGGGCAGGGGCTTTCTTT